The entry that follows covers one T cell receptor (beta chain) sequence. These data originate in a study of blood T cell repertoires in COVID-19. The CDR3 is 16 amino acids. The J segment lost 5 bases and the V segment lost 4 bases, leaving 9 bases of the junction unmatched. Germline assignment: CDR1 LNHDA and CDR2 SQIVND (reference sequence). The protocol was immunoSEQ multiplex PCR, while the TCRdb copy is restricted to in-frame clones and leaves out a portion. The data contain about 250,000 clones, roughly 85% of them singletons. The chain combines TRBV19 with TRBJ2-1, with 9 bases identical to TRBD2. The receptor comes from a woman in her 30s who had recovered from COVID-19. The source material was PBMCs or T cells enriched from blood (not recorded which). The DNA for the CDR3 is TGTGCCAGTAGTAACCAATGGACTAGCGCGCACAATGAGCAGTTCTTC. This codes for CASSNQWTSAHNEQFF.